This TCR beta chain appears in the sequencing data of a study of T cells after yellow fever vaccination. Across the whole study: Fractions with few cells were prepared using SMART-Seq v4 Ultra Low Input.

The germline gives CDR1 SGHVS, CDR2 FQNEAQ. V dropped 2 bases and J dropped 2 bases, with 13 bases sitting between them. The CDR3 length is 15 residues. TCRdb recomputed calls from the 5' RACE reads with MiXCR, one row per CDR3 protein. The sample has hundreds of thousands of distinct CDR3 sequences; 18% are singletons. This clonotype was sampled from a man younger than 35 who received the YFV17D yellow fever vaccine. The chain is built from TRBV7-8 and TRBJ2-7; possibly TRBD1 for D (7 bases). The input for sequencing was PBMCs, taken before the yellow fever booster vaccination. CDR3 sequence: CASSLSAGGPYEQYF. The CDR3, as DNA: TGTGCCAGCAGCTTATCGGCAGGGGGGCCCTACGAGCAGTACTTC.